The present TCR beta chain was sequenced within a study of early T cells in non-severe SARS-CoV-2 infection. Individual cDNA molecules carried attached unique molecular identifiers. TCRdb used MiXCR to reprocess the 5' RACE reads, holding one entry per CDR3 protein. The sample has approximately 35,000 distinct CDR3 sequences; around 4.5% are singletons. This clonotype was recorded many times. As yet, its antigen is unknown. Points from the study as a whole: Anti-spike CD8 responses were favored in VDJdb matching, and private and CD4 specificities were missed.

This CDR3 contains 13 residues. V lost 5 bases, J lost 7 bases, and 3 bases stayed unmatched. Germline values: CDR1 SGHTA, CDR2 FQGNSA. The chain is built from TRBV7-2 and TRBJ2-1; TRBD1 matches at 9 bases. The clonotype was recovered from an adult who was a healthcare worker with PCR-confirmed SARS-CoV-2 infection or an uninfected control (not recorded which). Sample: whole blood. The CDR3 protein is CASSPDRGNEQFF. The CDR3 DNA sequence: TGTGCCAGCAGCCCGGACAGGGGAAATGAGCAGTTCTTC. The whole variable domain, filled in from reference TRBV7-2 and TRBJ2-1, reads GAGVSQSPSNKVTEKGKDVELRCDPISGHTALYWYRQSLGQGLEFLIYFQGNSAPDKSGLPSDRFSAERTGGSVSTLTIQRTQQEDSAVYLCASSPDRGNEQFFGPGTRLTVL.